This T cell receptor (beta chain) is from a study of T cell repertoires in ileal Crohn's disease. Study-level information: Patients had a median roughly 8-year disease duration, and under 45% were active smokers. Thiopurines (around 10) or anti-TNF agents (roughly 17) were given postoperatively to about half. Study-wide findings and caveats: High-frequency clones were more common in sorted CD8 than CD4 cells.

As regards this clone: What it recognizes is unknown.

Produced via immunoSEQ multiplex PCR; TCRdb's table is partial and in-frame only. The repertoire holds about 12,000 clones, with around four fifths as singletons. As to time point: neoterminal ileum biopsy at postoperative endoscopy, about 6 months after surgery. Germline CDR1 reads SGHRS; CDR2 reads YFSETQ. V was pared by 1 base and J by 7 bases, with 12 bases between. The CDR3 extends over 14 amino acids. Sequences were obtained from ileal tissue. The V gene is TRBV5-1, the J gene TRBJ1-5, with D possibly matching TRBD1 (6 bases). The receptor was derived from an adult with Crohn's disease. This chain's CDR3 is CASSLSRGRQPQHF. The CDR3 region has the DNA TGCGCCAGCAGCTTGTCCAGGGGACGGCAGCCCCAGCATTTT.